The sequence of this T cell receptor (beta chain) was determined in a study of cytomegalovirus exposure and HLA in healthy donors. This clone was seen a handful of times. 60 Vbeta and 13 Jbeta primers were used in PCR. Sequencing was performed with immunoSEQ multiplex PCR; in TCRdb, only in-frame clones are kept and a portion is missing. The top ten hold 15% to 18% of the sample, which has about 200,000 clones, about 80% seen once. This CDR3 has 14 amino acids. Trimming pared 2 bases from V and 2 bases from J, leaving 11 bases between. Germline lookup yields CDR1 SGHDT and CDR2 YYEEEE. This rearrangement joins TRBV5-6 to TRBJ2-7; no clear D. Sequencing input: PBMCs. This clonotype was sampled from a man between 40 and 49 years old in good health and CMV-seronegative. The CDR3 DNA is TGTGCCAGCAGCTTACGTCCTAAAACCTACGAGCAGTACTTC. Residues: CASSLRPKTYEQYF.